This TCR beta chain was identified in a study of blood T cell repertoires in COVID-19. This CDR3 contains 15 residues. The germline V gene encodes CDR1 SGHRS and CDR2 YFSETQ. The V gene lost 4 bases and the J gene lost 3 bases, with 17 bases spanning the gap. This table comes from immunoSEQ multiplex PCR, and its TCRdb copy is limited to in-frame clones, with some not included. The sample has 80,000 to 100,000 clones; approximately 79% are singletons. Sequencing was carried out using peripheral blood. The receptor was derived from a man aged 70-80 years with COVID-19, enrolled during active disease. The gene calls are TRBV5-1 and TRBJ2-7; a weak D match, TRBD1 (6 bases). The CDR3 region has the DNA TGCGCCAGCAGCGCCGCCGGGACAAACTTCTACGAGCAGTACTTC. Its protein is CASSAAGTNFYEQYF. The variable domain in full, with the rest retrieved from reference TRBV5-1 and TRBJ2-7, is KAGVTQTPRYLIKTRGQQVTLSCSPISGHRSVSWYQQTPGQGLQFLFEYFSETQRNKGNFPGRFSGRQFSNSRSEMNVSTLELGDSALYLCASSAAGTNFYEQYFGPGTRLTVT.